This T cell receptor beta chain emerged from a study of response to subunit inactivated influenza vaccine. Study-wide points: The authors put forward the suggestion that each seasonal influenza vaccination may bring in only a limited number of new T cells.

TCRdb passed the RT-PCR reads through MiXCR, listing each CDR3 protein once. The sample lists about 650,000 distinct CDR3 sequences, 13% to 15% occurring once. This CDR3 contains 15 residues. Looked up from germline, CDR1 is SGHTA and CDR2 is FQGNSA. Between the trimmed V and J ends, which lost 2 bases and 0 bases, there was a span of 10 bases. This clonotype occurred a few times. Antigen: not known. This receptor was obtained from a man in his fifties or sixties who received an inactivated influenza vaccine. The chain carries TRBV7-2 and TRBJ1-2; D perhaps matches TRBD1 (6 bases). Sequencing used PBMCs from blood, obtained roughly 15 days before vaccination. As DNA, the CDR3 is TGTGCCAGCAGCTTACCAGGGGTAGCTAACTATGGCTACACCTTC. Its translation is CASSLPGVANYGYTF.